What follows is one TCR beta chain and its context. Its cognate antigen is unknown. These data come from a study of blood T cells in healthy people across ages. Study-wide results and limits: With naive T cell percentage, TCR beta diversity showed a strong correlation.

The people who gave samples were healthy Caucasians from Russia, aged about 6 to 100. With a J-beta primer mix and a sample-barcoded 5' primer, a second PCR ran 7 to 11 cycles. One entry per CDR3 protein results from TCRdb running MiXCR on the 5' RACE reads. The sample yields 1.5 million to 2 million distinct CDR3 sequences, roughly 52% seen once. Trimming took 6 bases from V and 0 from J; bases not matched to a gene: 4. CDR3 length: 13 residues. Germline V gives CDR1 SQVTM, CDR2 ANQGSEA. The receptor's source is a woman in her thirties or forties in good health. The sequencing input was blood. This chain uses TRBV29-1 with TRBJ1-1, with 7 nucleotides matching TRBD1. The CDR3 coding sequence is TGCAGCGTAATGACAGGGTTGAACACTGAAGCTTTCTTT. Protein sequence: CSVMTGLNTEAFF. Combining the CDR3 with reference TRBV29-1 and TRBJ1-1 gives the whole variable domain SAVISQKPSRDICQRGTSLTIQCQVDSQVTMMFWYRQQPGQSLTLIATANQGSEATYESGFVIDKFPISRPNLTFSTLTVSNMSPEDSSIYLCSVMTGLNTEAFFGQGTRLTVV.